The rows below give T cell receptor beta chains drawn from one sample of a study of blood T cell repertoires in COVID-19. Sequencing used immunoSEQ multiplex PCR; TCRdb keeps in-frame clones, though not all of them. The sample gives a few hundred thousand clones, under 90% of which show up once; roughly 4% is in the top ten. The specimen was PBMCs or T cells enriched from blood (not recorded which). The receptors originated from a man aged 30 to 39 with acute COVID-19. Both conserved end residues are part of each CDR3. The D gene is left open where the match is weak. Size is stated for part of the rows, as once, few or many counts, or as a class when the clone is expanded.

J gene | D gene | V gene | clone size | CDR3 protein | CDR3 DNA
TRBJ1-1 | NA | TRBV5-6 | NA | CASSQYRENTEAFF | TGTGCCAGCAGCCAATACAGGGAGAACACTGAAGCTTTCTTT
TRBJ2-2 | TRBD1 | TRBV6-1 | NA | CASSEGQRDTGELFF | TGTGCCAGCAGTGAGGGACAGAGAGACACCGGGGAGCTGTTTTTT
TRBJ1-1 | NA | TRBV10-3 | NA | CAISVDWAEAFF | TGTGCCATCAGTGTAGACTGGGCTGAAGCTTTCTTT
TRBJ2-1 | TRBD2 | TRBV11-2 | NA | CASSLDLTSGGARQFF | TGTGCCAGCAGCTTAGATCTTACTAGCGGGGGGGCAAGGCAGTTCTTC
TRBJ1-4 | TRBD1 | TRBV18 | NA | CASSRTGDEKLFF | TGTGCCAGCTCCAGGACAGGGGATGAAAAACTGTTTTTT
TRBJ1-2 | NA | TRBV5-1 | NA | CASSFAGAGGYTF | TGTGCCAGCAGCTTCGCAGGGGCTGGGGGCTACACCTTC
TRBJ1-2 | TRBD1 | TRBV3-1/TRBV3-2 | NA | CASSLQPGGRGYTF | TGTGCCAGCAGCCTGCAACCAGGGGGCAGGGGCTACACCTTC
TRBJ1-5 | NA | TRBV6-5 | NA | CASSRGGGPGQPQHF | TGTGCCAGCAGTCGAGGGGGGGGGCCGGGGCAGCCCCAGCATTTT
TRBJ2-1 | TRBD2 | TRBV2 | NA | CASALADYNEQFF | TGTGCCAGCGCCCTAGCGGACTACAATGAGCAGTTCTTC
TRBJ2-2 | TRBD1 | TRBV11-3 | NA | CASSPHGTGAIGELFF | TGTGCCAGCAGCCCCCACGGGACAGGGGCGATCGGGGAGCTGTTTTTT
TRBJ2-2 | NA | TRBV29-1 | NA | CSVDTGRRTGELFF | TGCAGCGTCGACACAGGGCGTCGAACCGGGGAGCTGTTTTTT
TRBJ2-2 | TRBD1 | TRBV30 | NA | CALDRVNTGELFF | TGTGCCTTGGACAGGGTTAACACCGGGGAGCTGTTTTTT
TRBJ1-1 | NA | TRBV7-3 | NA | CASSPLGSPTGNTEAFF | TGTGCCAGCAGCCCACTGGGGAGTCCGACAGGGAACACTGAAGCTTTCTTT
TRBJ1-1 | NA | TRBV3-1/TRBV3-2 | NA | CASSQVWDTTEAFF | TGTGCCAGCAGCCAAGTCTGGGACACAACTGAAGCTTTCTTT
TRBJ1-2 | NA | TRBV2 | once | CASSEARGGGGYTF | TGTGCCAGCAGTGAAGCAAGGGGAGGGGGAGGCTACACCTTC
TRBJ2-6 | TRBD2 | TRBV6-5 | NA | CASKREGAGANVLTF | TGTGCCAGCAAGAGGGAGGGAGCTGGGGCCAACGTCCTGACTTTC
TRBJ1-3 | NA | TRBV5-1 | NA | CASSWSTEGNTIYF | TGCGCCAGCAGCTGGTCTACAGAAGGAAACACCATATATTTT
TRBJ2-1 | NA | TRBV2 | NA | CASCTMNNEQFF | TGTGCCAGCTGCACTATGAACAATGAGCAGTTCTTC
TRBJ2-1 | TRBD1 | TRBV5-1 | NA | CASRPDRAYNEQFF | TGTGCCAGCCGTCCGGACAGGGCTTACAATGAGCAGTTCTTC
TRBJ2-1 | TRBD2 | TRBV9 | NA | CASSVASGTYNEQFF | TGTGCCAGCAGCGTTGCTAGCGGGACCTACAATGAGCAGTTCTTC
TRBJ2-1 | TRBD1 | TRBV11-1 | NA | CASSSGQLSYNEQFF | TGTGCCAGCAGCTCGGGACAGCTTTCCTACAATGAGCAGTTCTTC
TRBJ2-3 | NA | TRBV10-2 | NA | CASSESSGAGSDNTQYF | TGCGCCAGCAGTGAGTCGTCTGGGGCGGGGTCGGATAATACGCAGTATTTT
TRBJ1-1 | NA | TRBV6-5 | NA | CASSYSWQGNTEAFF | TGTGCCAGCAGTTACTCGTGGCAGGGGAACACTGAAGCTTTCTTT
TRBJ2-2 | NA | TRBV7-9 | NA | CASSRMSGTGELFF | TGTGCCAGCAGCCGAATGTCAGGCACCGGGGAGCTGTTTTTT
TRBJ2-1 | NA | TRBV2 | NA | CASRGAYNEQFF | TGTGCCAGCAGGGGGGCTTACAATGAGCAGTTCTTC